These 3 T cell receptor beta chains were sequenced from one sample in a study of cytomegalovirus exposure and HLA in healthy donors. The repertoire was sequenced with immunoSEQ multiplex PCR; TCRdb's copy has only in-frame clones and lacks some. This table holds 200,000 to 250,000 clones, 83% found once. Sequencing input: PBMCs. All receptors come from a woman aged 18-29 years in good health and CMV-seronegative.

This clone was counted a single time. The CDR3, as DNA: TGTGCCAGCAGGGGGATGCAAGGTACGGGAGATCTCTACGAGCAGTACTTC. This encodes CASRGMQGTGDLYEQYF. This chain joins TRBV28 and TRBJ2-7; a weak D match, TRBD2 (6 bases). Trimming removed 6 bases from V and 3 bases from J, with 24 bases in between. CDR3 length: 17 residues. CDR1 and CDR2 (germline): MDHEN, SYDVKM.

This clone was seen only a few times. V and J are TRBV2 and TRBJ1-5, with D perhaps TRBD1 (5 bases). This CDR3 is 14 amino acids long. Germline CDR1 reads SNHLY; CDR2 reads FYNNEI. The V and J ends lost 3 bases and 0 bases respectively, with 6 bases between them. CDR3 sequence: CASSEGHSNQPQHF. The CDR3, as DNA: TGTGCCAGCAGTGAGGGGCATAGCAATCAGCCCCAGCATTTT.

The CDR3 nucleotides read TGTGCCAGCAGCCCTGGACTAGCGGGAGTATTAGATACGCAGTATTTT. Its protein is CASSPGLAGVLDTQYF. The V call is TRBV7-2, the J call TRBJ2-3, with 13 bases aligning to TRBD2. Trimming took 5 bases from V and 5 from J; bases not matched to a gene: 7. Germline V gene sequence: CDR1 SGHTA, CDR2 FQGNSA. The CDR3 covers 16 residues.